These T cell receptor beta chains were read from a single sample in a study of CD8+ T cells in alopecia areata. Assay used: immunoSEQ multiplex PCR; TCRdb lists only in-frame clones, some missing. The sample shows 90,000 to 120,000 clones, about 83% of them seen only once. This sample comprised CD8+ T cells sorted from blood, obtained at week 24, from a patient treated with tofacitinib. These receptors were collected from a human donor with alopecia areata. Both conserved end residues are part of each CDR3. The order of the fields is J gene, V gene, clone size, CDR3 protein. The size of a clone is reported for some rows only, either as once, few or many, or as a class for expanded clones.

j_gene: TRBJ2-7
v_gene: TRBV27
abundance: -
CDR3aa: CASSQTGRSYEQYF

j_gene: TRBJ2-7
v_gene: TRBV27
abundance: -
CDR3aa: CASSFFGALGAYEQYF

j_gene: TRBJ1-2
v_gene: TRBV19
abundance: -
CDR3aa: CASEQGYGYTF

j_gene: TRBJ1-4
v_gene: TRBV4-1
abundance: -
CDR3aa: CASSQVEGALKMLFF

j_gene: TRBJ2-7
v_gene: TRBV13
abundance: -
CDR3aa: CASSSTSGGPGHEQYF

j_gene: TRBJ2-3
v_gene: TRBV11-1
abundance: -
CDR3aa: CASSSTTDTQYF

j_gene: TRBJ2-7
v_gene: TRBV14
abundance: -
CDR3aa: CASSQNSYEQYF

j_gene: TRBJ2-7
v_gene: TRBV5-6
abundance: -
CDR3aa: CASSPGTTHVGYF

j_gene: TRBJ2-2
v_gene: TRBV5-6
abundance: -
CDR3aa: CASSSLWATLTNTGELFF

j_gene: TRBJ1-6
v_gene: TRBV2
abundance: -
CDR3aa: CASSEYGGSSYNSPLHF

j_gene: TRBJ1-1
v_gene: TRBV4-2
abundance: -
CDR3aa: CASSQDATGNTEAFF

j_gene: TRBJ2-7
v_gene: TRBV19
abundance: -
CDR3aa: CASSMVTLSNEQYF

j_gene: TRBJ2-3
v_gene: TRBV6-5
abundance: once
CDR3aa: CASSVDSSTDTQYF

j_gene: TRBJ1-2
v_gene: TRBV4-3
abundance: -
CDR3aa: CASSQDRDPDCTF

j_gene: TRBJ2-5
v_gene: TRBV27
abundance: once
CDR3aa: CASSLGAGGRRETQYF

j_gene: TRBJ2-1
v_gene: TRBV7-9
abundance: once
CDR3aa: CASSLGQGTYNEQFF

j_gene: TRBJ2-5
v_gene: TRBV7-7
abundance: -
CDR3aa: CASSSTSGGTETQYF

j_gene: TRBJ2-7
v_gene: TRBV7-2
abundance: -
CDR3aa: CASSFLGGPHEQYF

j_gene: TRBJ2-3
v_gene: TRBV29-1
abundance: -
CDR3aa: CSVEDHGGSTDTQYF

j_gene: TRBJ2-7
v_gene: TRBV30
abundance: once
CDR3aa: CAWSQGYEQYF

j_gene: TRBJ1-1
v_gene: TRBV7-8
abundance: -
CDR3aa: CASSLVGTGNTEAFF

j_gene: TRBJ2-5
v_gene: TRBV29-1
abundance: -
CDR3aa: CSVDGGTQFQETQYF

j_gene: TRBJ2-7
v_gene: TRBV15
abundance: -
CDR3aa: CATSRKGTPLEQYF

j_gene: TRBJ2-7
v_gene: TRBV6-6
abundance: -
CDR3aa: CASSKRVGQGPYEQYF

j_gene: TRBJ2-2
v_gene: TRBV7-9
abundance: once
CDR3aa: CASSFGQGWDTGELFF

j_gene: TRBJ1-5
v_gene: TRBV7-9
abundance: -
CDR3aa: CASSFTGTGKNQPQHF

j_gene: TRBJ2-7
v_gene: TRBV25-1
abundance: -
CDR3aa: CASSSVGGAVSYEQYF

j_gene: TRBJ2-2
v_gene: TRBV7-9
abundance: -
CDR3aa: CASNVLQGSGELFF

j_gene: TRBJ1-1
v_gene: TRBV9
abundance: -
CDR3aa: CASTSGTGGPSNTEAFF

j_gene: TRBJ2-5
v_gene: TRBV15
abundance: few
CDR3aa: CATSRDRSETQYF

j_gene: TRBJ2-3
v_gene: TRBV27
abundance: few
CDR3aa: CASSPSSTDTQYF

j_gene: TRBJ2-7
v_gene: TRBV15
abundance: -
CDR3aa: CATSSTRGTGDYEQYF

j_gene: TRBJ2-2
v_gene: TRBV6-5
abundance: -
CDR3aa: CASSYSGHPNTGELFF

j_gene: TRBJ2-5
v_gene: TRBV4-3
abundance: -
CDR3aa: CASSRKQGYRETQYF

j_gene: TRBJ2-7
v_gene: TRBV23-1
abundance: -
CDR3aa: CASSLQSSYEQYF

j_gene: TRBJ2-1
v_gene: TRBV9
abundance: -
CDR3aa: CASSVVSSRYNEQFF

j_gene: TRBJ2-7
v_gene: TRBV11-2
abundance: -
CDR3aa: CASSLGTPAYEQYF

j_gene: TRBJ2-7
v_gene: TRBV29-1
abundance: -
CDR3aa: CSGRAPGPRRVKSSYEQYF

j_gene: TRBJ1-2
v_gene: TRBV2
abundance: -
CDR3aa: CASSASQGYGYTF

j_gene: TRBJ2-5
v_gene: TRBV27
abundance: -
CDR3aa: CASMRRGEETQYF

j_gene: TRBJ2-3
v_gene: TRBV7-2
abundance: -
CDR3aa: CASSPDSYTDTQYF

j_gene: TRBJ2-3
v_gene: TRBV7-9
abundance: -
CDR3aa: CASSPEGSTDTQYF

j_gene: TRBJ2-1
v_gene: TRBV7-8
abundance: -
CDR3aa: CASSLERGNEQFF

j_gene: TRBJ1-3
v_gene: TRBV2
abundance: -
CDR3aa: CASDEEQGNTIYF

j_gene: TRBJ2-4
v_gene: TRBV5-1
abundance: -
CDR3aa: CASSPDDSPREQYF

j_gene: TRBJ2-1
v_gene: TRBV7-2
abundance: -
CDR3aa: CASSLALASGARDEQFF

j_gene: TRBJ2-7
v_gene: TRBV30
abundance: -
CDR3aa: CAWSAGESPYEQYF

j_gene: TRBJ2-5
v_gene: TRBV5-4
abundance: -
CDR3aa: CASSFGEALETQYF

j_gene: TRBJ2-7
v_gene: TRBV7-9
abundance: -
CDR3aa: CASSALAQEQYF

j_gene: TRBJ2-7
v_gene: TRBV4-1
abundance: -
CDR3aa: CASSQERGSYEQYF

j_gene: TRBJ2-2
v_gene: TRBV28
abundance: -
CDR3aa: CASSWSRGPGELFF

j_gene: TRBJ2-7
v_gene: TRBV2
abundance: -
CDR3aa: CASSEELAQSYEQYF

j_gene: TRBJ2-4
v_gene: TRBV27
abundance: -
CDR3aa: CASSLLAGGRNIQYF

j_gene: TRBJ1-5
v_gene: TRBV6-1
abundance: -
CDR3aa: CATLSRVDNQPQHF

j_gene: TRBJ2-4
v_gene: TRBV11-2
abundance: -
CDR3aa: CASSPGQGAFTKNIQYF

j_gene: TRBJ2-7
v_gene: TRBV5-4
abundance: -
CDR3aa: CASSYGTGAYEQYF

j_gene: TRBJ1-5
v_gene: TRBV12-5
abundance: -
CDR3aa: CASGDSGVSNQPQHF

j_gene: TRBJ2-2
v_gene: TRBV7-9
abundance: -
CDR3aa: CASRGARPGQDDTGELFF

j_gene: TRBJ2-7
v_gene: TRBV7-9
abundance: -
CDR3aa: CASSLAFDEQYF

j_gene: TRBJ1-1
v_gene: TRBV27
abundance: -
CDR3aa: CASSLLGREAFF